This TCR beta chain stems from a study of T-cell reconstitution after alpha-beta-depleted transplantation in children. Study results and caveats: Certain patients had high TCRbeta diversity at day 60, and it came from recipient T cells and thymic progenitors that survived. It was newly produced T cells that mostly accounted for T-cell counts and diversity one year after transplant. Reportedly, alpha-beta T cells present about two months post-transplant originated from several hundred expanded clones of graft origin.

The germline V gene encodes CDR1 ENHRY and CDR2 SYGVKD. V gave up 3 bases and J gave up 0 bases, with 14 bases separating them. CDR3 length: 16 residues. Comment on this clonotype: Its antigen remains unidentified.

Molecular barcoding with unique molecular identifiers was used for the TCRbeta library. TCRdb called the PCR reads again in MiXCR, with one record for every CDR3 protein. The repertoire holds hundreds of thousands of distinct CDR3 sequences, around 10% seen once, with 7.5% in the top ten. Here the sequenced sample was PBMCs, taken before TCRalphabeta/CD19-depleted stem cell transplant. This chain joins TRBV10-3 and TRBJ2-5; D gene unclear. This receptor was obtained from a boy under two years old with acute myeloid leukemia, due to receive a stem cell transplant. CDR3 nucleotides: TGTGCCATCAGTGACCCGGTTCTACCGTACCAAGAGACCCAGTACTTC. It encodes CAISDPVLPYQETQYF.